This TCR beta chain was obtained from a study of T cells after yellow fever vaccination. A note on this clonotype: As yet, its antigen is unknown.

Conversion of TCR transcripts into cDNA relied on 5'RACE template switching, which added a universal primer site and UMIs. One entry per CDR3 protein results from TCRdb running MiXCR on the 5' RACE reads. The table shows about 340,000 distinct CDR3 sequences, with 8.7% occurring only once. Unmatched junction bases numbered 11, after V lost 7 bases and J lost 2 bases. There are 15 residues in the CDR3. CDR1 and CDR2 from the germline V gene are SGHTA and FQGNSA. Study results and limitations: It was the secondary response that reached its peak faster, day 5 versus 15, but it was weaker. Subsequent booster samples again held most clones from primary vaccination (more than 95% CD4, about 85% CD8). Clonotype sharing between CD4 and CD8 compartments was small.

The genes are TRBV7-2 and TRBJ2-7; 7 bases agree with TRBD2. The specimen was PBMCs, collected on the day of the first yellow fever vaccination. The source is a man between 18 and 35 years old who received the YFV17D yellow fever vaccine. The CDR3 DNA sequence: TGTGCCAGCATAGCCTGGAGCGGGGCCCCCTACGAGCAGTACTTC. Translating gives CASIAWSGAPYEQYF.